These 23 T cell receptor beta chains came from one sample sequenced in a study of molecular identifiers for immune sequencing clone quantification. TCRdb redid the calling of the PCR reads with MiXCR, one entry per CDR3 protein. Of approximately 630,000 distinct CDR3 sequences detected, 25% appear once; the ten largest clones hold 0.78%. Sequenced input: naive CD8+ T cells from blood, with Jurkat cell RNA spiked in. Described subset: FACS-sorted CD8+CD4-CCR7+CD45RA+ naive T cells. These receptors all stem from a human donor in good health. Some libraries in this study had Jurkat cell RNA spiked in.

This clonotype was seen more than once but under ten times. The chain links TRBV28 to TRBJ2-1; D may be TRBD1 (6 bases). V gave up 8 bases and J gave up 6 bases, with 11 bases separating them. This CDR3 spans 12 amino acids. The germline gives CDR1 MDHEN, CDR2 SYDVKM. CDR3 residues: CASQQGPNEQFF. The CDR3 DNA reads as TGTGCCAGCCAACAGGGCCCCAATGAGCAGTTCTTC.

This clonotype has ten or more counts. This chain links TRBV7-9 with TRBJ2-6; TRBD2 is a possible D gene (5 bases). Between the trimmed V and J ends, which lost 2 bases and 0 bases, there was a span of 11 bases. Germline V CDR1 and CDR2: SEHNR, FQNEAQ (reference sequence). The CDR3 is 17 amino acids. In nucleotides, the CDR3 is TGTGCCAGCAGCTTATCACGGGGAGCCTCTGGGGCCAACGTCCTGACTTTC. Residues: CASSLSRGASGANVLTF.

This clonotype was detected a few times. The rearrangement uses TRBV6-5 and TRBJ1-2; D uncertain. Looked up from germline, CDR1 is MNHEY and CDR2 is SVGAGI. The CDR3 has 16 amino acids. V lost 0 bases and J lost 3, with 14 bases in between. CDR3 nucleotides: TGTGCCAGCAGTTACTCCTCCGAGGGAATACACTATGGCTACACCTTC. Translation gives CASSYSSEGIHYGYTF.

At least ten counts were recorded for this clonotype. The chain links TRBV7-2 to TRBJ1-5; TRBD1 aligns across 7 bases. J gave up 0 bases and V 3 bases, and 5 bases lay outside the gene matches. The CDR3 runs 16 residues. Germline CDR1 SGHTA, CDR2 FQGNSA. The DNA for the CDR3 is TGTGCCAGCAGCTTGGGGACAGTTGATAGCAATCAGCCCCAGCATTTT. The encoded protein is CASSLGTVDSNQPQHF.

The rearrangement links TRBV4-1 to TRBJ1-5, with 7 nucleotides matching TRBD1. Per germline, CDR1 MGHRA and CDR2 YSYEKL. The trim removed 8 bases at V and 8 bases at J, leaving 15 bases unmatched. The CDR3 runs 15 residues. CDR3 coding DNA: TGCGCCAGCGGCCCAGGACAGGCCCATCGTAAGCCCCAGCATTTT. Translating gives CASGPGQAHRKPQHF.

This clonotype came up a few times. Mismatch with germline at one junction end may stem from a read error. The J gene is TRBJ2-1, the V gene TRBV5-1; 10 bases line up with TRBD1. CDR1 and CDR2 from the germline V gene are SGHRS and YFSETQ. The CDR3 spans 15 residues. The CDR3 DNA sequence: TGCGCCAGCAGCCCGACAGGGGGCTCCTACAATGGGCAGTTCTTC. Protein product: CASSPTGGSYNGQFF.

This clonotype was seen ten or more times. The V and J genes are TRBV7-9 and TRBJ1-3, with D possibly being TRBD1 (5 bases). The CDR3 length is 16 residues. CDR1 and CDR2 from the germline V gene are SEHNR and FQNEAQ (reference sequence). The V end lost 0 bases, the J end lost 4 bases, and 13 bases lay between the germline ends. CDR3 coding DNA: TGTGCCAGCAGCTTAGCTGACAGCGTGTACGGAAACACCATATATTTT. This translates into CASSLADSVYGNTIYF.

This clonotype was observed at least ten times. The CDR3: CSVIQGRNQPQHF. The CDR3 bases are TGCAGCGTTATACAGGGGCGAAATCAGCCCCAGCATTTT. The chain recombines TRBV29-1 with TRBJ1-5; 7 bases align to TRBD1. The CDR3 contains 13 residues. Per the germline V gene, CDR1 is SQVTM and CDR2 is ANQGSEA. J lost 4 bases, V lost 5 bases, and 5 bases had no gene match. The whole variable domain, remainder taken from reference TRBV29-1 and TRBJ1-5, is SAVISQKPSRDICQRGTSLTIQCQVDSQVTMMFWYRQQPGQSLTLIATANQGSEATYESGFVIDKFPISRPNLTFSTLTVSNMSPEDSSIYLCSVIQGRNQPQHFGDGTRLSIL.

This clonotype was detected ten times or more. The junction departs from germline at one end; a sequencing error may be responsible. The chain joins TRBV7-9 to TRBJ2-7; TRBD2 is a possible D gene (5 bases). Germline assignment: CDR1 SEHNR and CDR2 FQNEAQ (reference sequence). The CDR3 contains 13 residues. The CDR3: CASSARTDYAQYF. The CDR3 coding sequence is TGTGCCAGCAGCGCGAGGACTGACTACGCGCAGTACTTC. Together with reference TRBV7-9 and TRBJ2-7, the CDR3 gives the full variable domain: DTGVSQNPRHKITKRGQNVTFRCDPISEHNRLYWYRQTLGQGPEFLTYFQNEAQLEKSRLLSDRFSAERPKGSFSTLEIQRTEQGDSAMYLCASSARTDYAQYFGPGTRLTVT.

A note on this clonotype: This may stem from a read error, because a much larger clone lies one nucleotide away. This sequence joins TRBV4-2 and TRBJ1-1; 7 bases match TRBD1. The CDR3 covers 15 residues. The germline gives CDR1 LGHNA, CDR2 YNFKEQ. The CDR3 DNA follows: TGTGCCTGCAGCCAAGTCCTAACAGGGGATCGAGAAGCTTTCTTT. Translated, it gives CACSQVLTGDREAFF.

This clonotype has ten or more counts. The chain recombines TRBV7-6 with TRBJ2-4; D is undetermined. This CDR3 spans 12 amino acids. The germline V and J ends were trimmed by 3 bases and 9 bases, with 9 bases remaining between them. Germline CDR1 and CDR2: SGHVS and FNYEAQ. The CDR3 region has the DNA TGTGCCAGCAGCTTTGCCGAAGGCATTCAGTACTTC. This gives the protein CASSFAEGIQYF.

This clonotype was recorded a few times. The junction departs from the called germline gene at one end, perhaps through a read error. This chain uses TRBV28 with TRBJ2-3; TRBD2 is a possible D gene (5 bases). This CDR3 comprises 18 residues. The germline V gene encodes CDR1 MDHEN and CDR2 SYDVKM. CDR3: CASSLSLEGTISTDAQYF. CDR3 bases: TGTGCCAGCAGTTTGAGCCTCGAGGGTACCATTAGCACAGATGCGCAGTATTTT.

J is TRBJ2-3 and V is TRBV7-9, with D tentatively TRBD1 or TRBD2 (5 bases each). The germline gives CDR1 SEHNR, CDR2 FQNEAQ (reference sequence). Trimming took 5 bases from V and 6 from J, leaving 18 bases between them. This CDR3 has 15 amino acids. The CDR3 DNA sequence: TGTGCCAGCAGCCAGAGCTGGGGGAGTTCGGATACGCAGTATTTT. It yields the protein CASSQSWGSSDTQYF. The variable domain in full, with the rest retrieved from reference TRBV7-9 and TRBJ2-3, is DTGVSQNPRHKITKRGQNVTFRCDPISEHNRLYWYRQTLGQGPEFLTYFQNEAQLEKSRLLSDRFSAERPKGSFSTLEIQRTEQGDSAMYLCASSQSWGSSDTQYFGPGTRLTVL.

This clonotype appeared a single time. Sequence at one end of the junction differs from germline and may be a read error. V usage is TRBV7-8 and J usage is TRBJ2-2; TRBD2 is a possible D gene (6 bases). Germline lookup yields CDR1 SGHVS and CDR2 FQNEAQ. The CDR3 length is 15 residues. The CDR3 DNA follows: TGTGCCAGCAGCTTAGCGGGAAGGGCCACCGGGGGGCTGTTTTTT. It codes for CASSLAGRATGGLFF.

Concerning this clonotype itself: This may come from a read error, since a much larger clone is one base off. The rearrangement links TRBV6-2 or TRBV6-3 to TRBJ2-3; 7 bases are a match to TRBD1. The germline CDR1 and CDR2 sequences are MNHEY and SVGEGT. The CDR3 consists of 16 residues. In DNA form, the CDR3 reads TGTGCCGGCAGTTCCCCGAGGACAGGACTCACAGATACGCAGTATTTT. Translated, it gives CAGSSPRTGLTDTQYF.

To note about this clonotype: The germline gene is not matched at one end of the junction; a read error may be the cause. This chain connects TRBV6-2 or TRBV6-3 to TRBJ1-5; possible D gene TRBD1, 6 bases. The CDR3 contains 13 residues. Germline CDR1 MNHEY, CDR2 SVGEGT. The CDR3 DNA is TGTGCCAGCAGCTACGTAGGGGGGCAGCCCCCGCATTTT. Amino acid sequence: CASSYVGGQPPHF.

With regard to this clonotype: Being one base from a much bigger clone, this may be a read error. The CDR3 nucleotides read TGTGCCAGCAGCCCAAGGCTCTATGAAGCTTTCTTT. Translation: CASSPRLYEAFF. V is TRBV7-8 and J is TRBJ1-1; D is ambiguous. CDR1 and CDR2 from the germline V gene are SGHVS and FQNEAQ. V was cut by 5 bases and J by 7 bases, with 11 bases left in between. The CDR3 totals 12 residues.

The chain carries TRBV6-5 and TRBJ2-5; 8 bases line up with TRBD1. V shed 4 bases and J 0 bases; nucleotides not matched to a gene: 1. Germline-derived CDR1 and CDR2 are MNHEY and SVGAGI. The CDR3 extends over 14 amino acids. Here the CDR3 reads CASSWTGYQETQYF. The CDR3 nucleotides read TGTGCCAGCAGTTGGACAGGGTACCAAGAGACCCAGTACTTC.

V gene TRBV7-9 combines with J gene TRBJ1-2; the D gene is possibly TRBD1 (6 bases). Germline CDR1 reads SEHNR; CDR2 reads FQNEAQ (reference sequence). The CDR3 length is 15 residues. Trimming removed 3 bases at V and 4 bases at J, with 15 bases between. This chain's CDR3 is CASSLEPTGLYGYTF. CDR3 nucleotide sequence: TGTGCCAGCAGCTTGGAACCGACAGGACTCTATGGCTACACCTTC.

CDR3 residues: CASSTGGEAFF. CDR3 sequence (DNA): TGTGCCAGTAGTACGGGTGGTGAAGCTTTCTTT. The gene calls are TRBV19 and TRBJ1-1, with D unresolved. Germline V lookup: CDR1 LNHDA, CDR2 SQIVND (reference sequence). The V end lost 4 bases, the J end lost 7 bases, and 7 bases lay between the germline ends. The length of the CDR3 is 11 residues.

Turning to this clonotype: One end of the junction is discordant with germline, which a read error may explain. V usage is TRBV7-6 and J usage is TRBJ2-1; TRBD1 aligns across 10 bases. Germline CDR1 reads SGHVS; CDR2 reads FNYEAQ. The length of the CDR3 is 19 residues. The CDR3 sequence: CARSLVLELGTGVYNEQFF. The CDR3 DNA reads as TGTGCCCGCAGCTTAGTCCTTGAGCTCGGGACAGGGGTCTACAATGAGCAGTTCTTC. The full variable domain, with the rest looked up from reference TRBV7-6 and TRBJ2-1, is GAGVSQSPRYKVTKRGQDVALRCDPISGHVSLYWYRQALGQGPEFLTYFNYEAQQDKSGLPNDRFSAERPEGSISTLTIQRTEQRDSAMYRCARSLVLELGTGVYNEQFFGPGTRLTVL.

The genes are TRBV20-1 and TRBJ1-5; D not resolved. Germline V gene data show CDR1 as DFQATT and CDR2 as SNEGSKA (reference sequence). The ends were cut back, 0 bases at V and 0 bases at J, with 24 bases in the middle. The CDR3 has 20 residues. The CDR3 DNA is TGCAGTGCTAGAGATCTTTGCGGTGTACGATTATACGGTAGCAATCAGCCCCAGCATTTT. It codes for CSARDLCGVRLYGSNQPQHF.

This clonotype was seen only a few times. V is TRBV7-7 and J is TRBJ2-7, with 7 bases aligning to TRBD1. V gave up 4 bases and J gave up 4 bases; unmatched junction bases: 4. This CDR3 has 13 residues. Germline V lookup: CDR1 SSHAT, CDR2 FNYEAQ (reference sequence). CDR3 sequence: CASSSQTGYEQYF. The CDR3 DNA reads as TGTGCCAGCAGCTCACAGACAGGGTACGAGCAGTACTTC.